This note documents a single T cell receptor beta chain sequence. The antigen remains unidentified. This record belongs to a study of T cell responses to AZD1222 COVID-19 vaccine. Produced via immunoSEQ multiplex PCR; TCRdb's table is partial and in-frame only. The profile shows about 140,000 clones, roughly 92% of them singletons. Germline lookup yields CDR1 SGDLS and CDR2 YYNGEE. The V gene end was trimmed by 5 bases and the J gene end by 7 bases; junction bases not matched to a gene: 11. The CDR3 length is 14 residues. Study-wide results and caveats: Spike-specific TCR breadth and depth rose after two AZD1222 doses.

The sample was peripheral blood, taken on day 0 of AZD1222 vaccination. V is TRBV9 and J is TRBJ1-2; 7 bases agree with TRBD1. The origin of this receptor is an adult in good health. The DNA for the CDR3 is TGTGCCAGCAGTCCAACAGGGGATCTTAGTGGCTACACCTTC. Translated, it gives CASSPTGDLSGYTF. Together with reference TRBV9 and TRBJ1-2, the CDR3 gives the full variable domain: DSGVTQTPKHLITATGQRVTLRCSPRSGDLSVYWYQQSLDQGLQFLIQYYNGEERAKGNILERFSAQQFPDLHSELNLSSLELGDSALYFCASSPTGDLSGYTFGSGTRLTVV.